This T cell receptor (beta chain) was sequenced during a study of cytomegalovirus exposure and HLA in healthy donors. The PCR contained 60 Vbeta and 13 Jbeta primers. TCRdb keeps only in-frame clones here, not all; method: immunoSEQ multiplex PCR. Of some 130,000 clones in the sample, roughly 85% were seen once. Study-level results: Cytomegalovirus-associated TCR beta chains were listed, numbering some 180. A later analysis revealed that TCR association rates differed between HLA loci, peaking at DRB1 and bottoming out at HLA-C. Presence/absence results assume similar sequencing depth per donor, which may not hold. Some V segments (TRBV6-2 and TRBV6-3 among them) were excluded as indistinguishable.

Germline CDR1 and CDR2: SGDLS and YYNGEE. Trimming took 2 bases from V and 5 from J, leaving 8 bases between them. The CDR3 covers 13 residues. Regarding this clone: Its target is unknown.

The chain recombines TRBV9 with TRBJ2-1; no reliable D call. The sequence derives from a man between 35 and 55 years old in good health and CMV-seropositive. What was sequenced was PBMCs. For the CDR3, the DNA is TGTGCCAGCAGCGTTAGCCTGAACAATGAGCAGTTCTTC. Protein sequence: CASSVSLNNEQFF. Supplemented by reference TRBV9 and TRBJ2-1, the full variable domain reads DSGVTQTPKHLITATGQRVTLRCSPRSGDLSVYWYQQSLDQGLQFLIQYYNGEERAKGNILERFSAQQFPDLHSELNLSSLELGDSALYFCASSVSLNNEQFFGPGTRLTVL.